A selection of T cell receptor beta chains follows, all from one sample in a study of blood T cell repertoires in COVID-19. Clones were sequenced by immunoSEQ multiplex PCR, and TCRdb holds only the in-frame ones, with some missing. The data hold under 85,000 clones, with roughly 82% observed a single time. The specimen was peripheral blood. These receptors were obtained from a woman aged 80 or over with active or convalescent COVID-19. Both conserved end residues are part of each CDR3. Fields, in order: V gene, J gene, clone size, D gene, CDR3 length, CDR3 protein, CDR3 DNA. D genes are given only for firm matches. Expanded clones get a size class; other rows say once, few or many, or leave the size out.

>TRBV7-8|TRBJ2-7|few|-|15
CASSTGLLGSYEQYF
TGTGCCAGCAGCACGGGACTCCTGGGCTCCTACGAGCAGTACTTC
>TRBV4-3|TRBJ2-7|-|TRBD1|15
CASSQDYDRGYEQYF
TGCGCCAGCAGCCAAGATTACGACAGGGGCTACGAGCAGTACTTC
>TRBV6-2/TRBV6-3|TRBJ2-7|-|-|12
CASSFKRYEQYF
TGTGCCAGCAGTTTCAAGCGGTACGAGCAGTACTTC
>TRBV9|TRBJ1-1|-|-|13
CASSPQDLGGAFF
TGTGCCAGCAGCCCTCAGGATCTGGGTGGAGCTTTCTTT
>TRBV5-6|TRBJ2-3|few|-|14
CASSGEGGTDTQYF
TGTGCCAGCAGCGGAGAGGGGGGCACAGATACGCAGTATTTT
>TRBV5-1|TRBJ1-1|-|-|13
CASSLAGNTEAFF
TGCGCCAGCAGCTTGGCAGGGAACACTGAAGCTTTCTTT
>TRBV19|TRBJ1-1|-|-|15
CASSGRDAGDTEAFF
TGTGCCAGTAGTGGACGGGACGCGGGGGACACTGAAGCTTTCTTT
>TRBV28|TRBJ1-1|-|-|14
CASKFEGVYTEAFF
TGTGCCAGCAAGTTTGAGGGGGTCTACACTGAAGCTTTCTTT
>TRBV5-1|TRBJ1-6|-|-|20
CASSPEGGSLLSSYNSPLHF
TGCGCCAGCAGCCCAGAAGGGGGTTCCCTTCTGAGCTCCTATAATTCACCCCTCCACTTT
>TRBV5-5|TRBJ2-1|once|-|15
CASSLVDSFYNEQFF
TGTGCCAGCAGCTTGGTCGACTCTTTCTACAATGAGCAGTTCTTC
>TRBV12-3/TRBV12-4|TRBJ1-1|-|-|13
CASRPTGTNEAFF
TGTGCCAGCAGGCCGACAGGAACAAATGAAGCTTTCTTT
>TRBV28|TRBJ2-2|once|TRBD1|14
CASRGTGDTGELFF
TGTGCCAGCAGGGGGACAGGGGATACCGGGGAGCTGTTTTTT
>TRBV25-1|TRBJ2-2|-|-|14
CASSEFGKAGELFF
TGTGCCAGCAGTGAATTCGGGAAGGCCGGGGAGCTGTTTTTT
>TRBV28|TRBJ1-4|-|-|17
CASSFLRQDGTNEKLFF
TGTGCCAGCAGTTTTCTAAGACAGGATGGAACTAATGAAAAACTGTTTTTT
>TRBV21-1|TRBJ1-4|-|-|14
CASSRRDSNEKLFF
TGTGCCAGCAGCCGACGGGACAGTAATGAAAAACTGTTTTTT
>TRBV29-1|TRBJ1-1|-|-|10
CSVAQIEAFF
TGCAGCGTGGCTCAAATTGAAGCTTTCTTT
>TRBV5-1|TRBJ2-7|-|TRBD2|15
CASSLDSGGSYEQYF
TGCGCCAGCAGCTTGGACAGCGGGGGGTCATACGAGCAGTACTTC
>TRBV6-6|TRBJ2-2|once|-|15
CARWNYRVGTGELFF
TGTGCCAGGTGGAACTACAGGGTGGGCACCGGGGAGCTGTTTTTT
>TRBV7-8|TRBJ1-5|-|-|16
CASSTARVIGNQPQHF
TGTGCCAGCAGCACCGCCCGGGTGATCGGCAATCAGCCCCAGCATTTT
>TRBV20-1|TRBJ2-4|-|TRBD2|14
CSASFLAGADIQYF
TGCAGTGCTAGTTTCCTAGCGGGCGCGGACATTCAGTACTTC
>TRBV7-2|TRBJ2-1|-|TRBD2|14
CASSQIRGGNEQFF
TGTGCCAGCAGCCAGATCCGGGGGGGCAATGAGCAGTTCTTC
>TRBV5-8|TRBJ2-7|-|-|14
CASNPDRPGGEQYF
TGTGCCAGCAACCCCGACCGCCCGGGTGGCGAGCAGTACTTC
>TRBV9|TRBJ2-2|few|-|14
CASSVDGVAGELFF
TGTGCCAGCAGCGTAGACGGGGTGGCCGGGGAGCTGTTTTTT
>TRBV7-9|TRBJ1-5|-|TRBD1|15
CASSLGTGANQPQHF
TGTGCCAGCAGCTTAGGGACAGGGGCCAATCAGCCCCAGCATTTT
>TRBV6-1|TRBJ1-2|-|-|13
CASSDIGNYGYTF
TGTGCCAGCAGTGACATCGGTAACTATGGCTACACCTTC